Following are 22 T cell receptor beta chains from one sample sequenced in a study of chemoradiotherapy in HPV16-positive cancers. The protocol was immunoSEQ multiplex PCR, while the TCRdb copy is restricted to in-frame clones and leaves out a portion. There are about 21,000 clones in the sample; more than 75% occur only once, and 2.3% lies in the top ten. The material was blood, obtained from a patient who underwent chemoradiotherapy. These receptors were collected from a human donor with HPV-associated anogenital cancer.

The CDR3 protein is CATSRGWREQFF. For the CDR3, the DNA is TGTGCCACCAGCAGAGGGTGGCGTGAGCAGTTCTTC. V usage is TRBV15 and J usage is TRBJ2-1, with D uncertain. This CDR3 contains 12 residues. V was pared by 1 base and J by 9 bases, with 7 bases between. The germline V gene encodes CDR1 LNHNV and CDR2 YYDKDF (reference sequence).

This clone was counted between two and nine times. The chain uses TRBV19 and TRBJ1-2; perhaps TRBD1 as D (6 bases). The CDR3 extends over 15 amino acids. The ends were cut back, 3 bases at V and 5 bases at J, with 16 bases in the middle. CDR1 is LNHDA and CDR2 is SQIVND in the germline V gene (reference sequence). The CDR3 loop is CASSISGAGNYGYTF. The CDR3 bases are TGTGCCAGTAGTATCTCGGGGGCAGGGAATTATGGCTACACCTTC.

This rearrangement joins TRBV7-3 to TRBJ2-2; unclear D gene. V was clipped by 0 bases and J by 5 bases, with 10 bases between them. Per germline, CDR1 SGHTA and CDR2 FQGTGA. The CDR3 is 15 residues long. The DNA for the CDR3 is TGTGCCAGCAGCTTAACGCCGTTGAATACCGGGGAGCTGTTTTTT. Translated: CASSLTPLNTGELFF.

This chain joins TRBV5-1 and TRBJ1-6, with D maybe TRBD1 (5 bases). CDR1 SGHRS and CDR2 YFSETQ come from the germline V gene. The CDR3 totals 18 residues. The V and J ends lost 0 bases and 0 bases respectively, with 13 bases between them. In DNA form, the CDR3 reads TGCGCCAGCAGCTTGGGCAGGGAAATTAGCTCCTATAATTCACCCCTCCACTTT. Protein sequence: CASSLGREISSYNSPLHF.

The V call is TRBV4-3, the J call TRBJ2-1; 12 bases map to TRBD2. V shed 3 bases, J shed 0 bases, and the junction held 9 bases outside the gene matches. CDR1 is LGHNA, CDR2 YSLEER, per germline. This CDR3 has 19 amino acids. The CDR3 sequence is CASSQTSGGLSGSYNEQFF. CDR3 nucleotides: TGCGCCAGCAGCCAGACTAGCGGGGGCCTCTCGGGCTCCTACAATGAGCAGTTCTTC.

The DNA for the CDR3 is TGCGCCAGCAGCTTGGGGGGACAGGGAAACTACAATGAGCAGTTCTTC. Encoded protein: CASSLGGQGNYNEQFF. This rearrangement joins TRBV5-1 to TRBJ2-1; 9 bases fit TRBD1. Germline V lookup: CDR1 SGHRS, CDR2 YFSETQ. V lost 0 bases, J lost 3 bases, and 4 bases stayed unmatched. CDR3 length: 16 residues.

The chain recombines TRBV9 with TRBJ2-7; D is tentatively TRBD1 or TRBD2 (5 bases each). CDR3 length: 13 residues. Trimming cost V 3 bases and J 5 bases, with 12 bases left between them. Germline assignment: CDR1 SGDLS and CDR2 YYNGEE. The CDR3 sequence: CASSEGIGNEQYF. The CDR3 nucleotides are TGTGCCAGCAGCGAGGGGATCGGGAACGAGCAGTACTTC.

There are a few counts of this clone. The chain couples TRBV18 to TRBJ1-3; D call uncertain. The V gene's germline CDR1 is KGHSH and CDR2 LQKENI. V lost 2 bases and J 2 bases, leaving 7 bases between the germline ends. The CDR3 runs 14 residues. The DNA of the CDR3 is TGTGCCAGCTCACCAGAGAAGACTGGAAACACCATATATTTT. This encodes CASSPEKTGNTIYF.

This chain joins TRBV18 and TRBJ2-7; TRBD1 or TRBD2 may be the D gene (6 bases each). Germline CDR1 reads KGHSH; CDR2 reads LQKENI. The CDR3 extends over 14 amino acids. Trimming removed 1 base at V and 4 bases at J, with 11 bases between. This CDR3 reads CASSPQGGWYEQYF. The CDR3 bases are TGTGCCAGCTCACCACAGGGGGGCTGGTACGAGCAGTACTTC.

This chain connects TRBV7-9 to TRBJ1-3; D possibly corresponds to TRBD1 (5 bases). V was trimmed by 3 bases and J by 1 base, leaving 16 bases between them. There are 17 residues in the CDR3. CDR1 is SEHNR and CDR2 is FQNEAQ in the germline V gene (reference sequence). The CDR3 spells CASSFSSGQSSGNTIYF. The DNA for the CDR3 is TGTGCCAGCAGCTTTTCCTCCGGACAAAGTTCTGGAAACACCATATATTTT.

This clone was seen a few times. V gene TRBV2 combines with J gene TRBJ1-5; no firm D call. Germline V CDR1 and CDR2: SNHLY, FYNNEI. V was trimmed by 6 bases and J by 2 bases, leaving 8 bases between them. The CDR3 runs 13 residues. The CDR3, as DNA: TGTGCCAGCAGGACCGAGGGCAATCAGCCCCAGCATTTT. It specifies CASRTEGNQPQHF.

The rearrangement joins TRBV6-5 to TRBJ2-5, with a weak D call TRBD1 (7 bases). The CDR3 totals 15 residues. The germline gives CDR1 MNHEY, CDR2 SVGAGI. Trimming cost V 2 bases and J 7 bases, with 17 bases left between them. The CDR3 reads CASSYARGVRGTQYF. CDR3 DNA sequence: TGTGCCAGCAGTTACGCCAGGGGGGTGAGAGGGACCCAGTACTTC.

The CDR3 nucleotides are TGTGCCAGCATTCCCGGGACAGAAAGATACGAGCAGTACTTC. This gives the protein CASIPGTERYEQYF. The chain recombines TRBV6-1 with TRBJ2-7; 7 bases fit TRBD1. The V gene end was trimmed by 7 bases and the J gene end by 4 bases; junction bases not matched to a gene: 10. The CDR3 contains 14 residues. CDR1 is MNHNS and CDR2 is SASEGT in the germline V gene.

This chain links TRBV28 with TRBJ2-7, with D hard to call. V dropped 2 bases and J dropped 4 bases, with 6 bases sitting between them. This CDR3 is 12 amino acids long. Germline V lookup: CDR1 MDHEN, CDR2 SYDVKM. The CDR3 DNA reads TGTGCCAGCAGTTTAGTTCGGTACGAGCAGTACTTC. Its protein product is CASSLVRYEQYF.

The CDR3 DNA follows: TGTGCCAGCAGCTTAGTAAGAGGGAACACTGAAGCTTTCTTT. Protein: CASSLVRGNTEAFF. This chain uses TRBV11-3 with TRBJ1-1; D gene ambiguous. Germline V gene sequence: CDR1 SGHNT, CDR2 YENEEA. There are 14 residues in the CDR3. Trimming took 1 base from V and 1 from J, leaving 7 bases between them.

The V gene is TRBV5-4, the J gene TRBJ1-1; 12 bases match TRBD1. Trimming took 4 bases from V and 1 from J; bases not matched to a gene: 2. Germline-derived CDR1 and CDR2 are SGHNT and YYREEE (reference sequence). CDR3 length: 15 amino acids. The CDR3 sequence is CASSGDRGPNTEAFF. The CDR3 DNA follows: TGTGCCAGCAGCGGGGACAGGGGGCCGAACACTGAAGCTTTCTTT.

V is TRBV4-3 and J is TRBJ2-1, with 10 bases that match TRBD2. CDR3 size: 14 residues. Trimming cost V 4 bases and J 6 bases; bases outside gene matches: 3. Looked up from germline, CDR1 is LGHNA and CDR2 is YSLEER. CDR3 residues: CASSPSGRGNEQFF. CDR3 nucleotides: TGCGCCAGCAGCCCCAGCGGGAGGGGCAATGAGCAGTTCTTC.

CDR3 DNA: TGCGCCAGCAGCTTGGTTGGAGGGCGGGAGACCCAGTACTTC. The encoded protein is CASSLVGGRETQYF. The V call is TRBV5-1, the J call TRBJ2-5; tentative D call: TRBD2 (6 bases). Between the trimmed V and J ends, which lost 0 bases and 5 bases, there was a span of 11 bases. CDR1 and CDR2 (germline): SGHRS, YFSETQ. The CDR3 contains 14 residues.

This rearrangement joins TRBV14 to TRBJ1-2, with D hard to call. V lost 1 base and J lost 3, with 9 bases in between. CDR3 length equals 14 residues. The germline gives CDR1 SGHDN, CDR2 FVKESK. The CDR3 is CASSQGLGYYGYTF. CDR3 nucleotide sequence: TGTGCCAGCAGCCAAGGGTTGGGGTACTATGGCTACACCTTC.

The gene calls are TRBV4-1 and TRBJ1-5; 8 nucleotides match TRBD1. Germline V gene lookup returns CDR1 MGHRA and CDR2 YSYEKL. J was trimmed by 4 bases and V by 1 base; bases with no gene match: 6. The CDR3 runs 16 residues. The CDR3 sequence is CASSQGPTGGNQPQHF. The CDR3 region has the DNA TGCGCCAGCAGCCAAGGTCCTACAGGGGGGAATCAGCCCCAGCATTTT.

The CDR3 loop is CSVDNGWEGEQYF. In DNA, the CDR3 is TGCAGCGTTGATAACGGCTGGGAGGGGGAGCAGTACTTC. This rearrangement joins TRBV29-1 to TRBJ2-7; 7 bases line up with TRBD2. The J segment lost 7 bases and the V segment lost 3 bases, leaving 9 bases of the junction unmatched. This CDR3 comprises 13 residues. The V gene's germline CDR1 is SQVTM and CDR2 ANQGSEA.

V usage is TRBV2 and J usage is TRBJ1-4, with D hard to call. The V end was cut by 0 bases, the J end by 8 bases, with 10 bases between. The CDR3 has 14 residues. Germline CDR1 reads SNHLY; CDR2 reads FYNNEI. CDR3 loop: CASSEAGSGEKLFF. DNA for the CDR3: TGTGCCAGCAGTGAAGCGGGGTCGGGGGAAAAACTGTTTTTT.